These 21 T cell receptor beta chains share one sample of origin, sequenced in a study of identifying expanded T cells in peripheral blood. Clones were sequenced by immunoSEQ multiplex PCR, and TCRdb holds only the in-frame ones, with some missing. The table lists 70,000 or so clones, 85% to 90% of them singletons, with 2.5% to 3.5% in the top ten. The specimen was blood. The source is a person aged 18 to 70 in good health.

This chain links TRBV4-1 with TRBJ2-2, with D perhaps TRBD1 (5 bases). The germline V gene encodes CDR1 MGHRA and CDR2 YSYEKL. The CDR3 is 17 residues long. Trimming stripped 2 bases from V and 0 bases from J, with 13 bases between. In DNA, the CDR3 is TGCGCCAGCAGCCAAAGGGGTCAGCTGGCGAACACCGGGGAGCTGTTTTTT. It translates to CASSQRGQLANTGELFF.

The chain links TRBV30 to TRBJ2-3; D is unclear. The CDR3 is 11 residues long. Germline CDR1 and CDR2: GTSNPN and SVGIG (reference sequence). CDR3 region: CASGVIDTQYF. The CDR3 nucleotides read TGTGCGTCTGGCGTGATAGATACGCAGTATTTT. Complete variable domain (other parts from reference TRBV30 and TRBJ2-3): SQTIHQWPATLVQPVGSPLSLECTVEGTSNPNLYWYRQAAGRGLQLLFYSVGIGQISSEVPQNLSASRPQDRQFILSSKKLLLSDSGFYLCASGVIDTQYFGPGTRLTVL.

V and J are TRBV4-1 and TRBJ1-1; D gene ambiguous. V shed 3 bases and J shed 0 bases, with 14 bases lying between them. CDR3 length equals 16 residues. Germline V lookup: CDR1 MGHRA, CDR2 YSYEKL. CDR3: CASSHPEDAMNTEAFF. In DNA form, the CDR3 reads TGCGCCAGCAGCCATCCGGAGGACGCCATGAACACTGAAGCTTTCTTT.

This chain connects TRBV2 to TRBJ2-3; D not resolved. The CDR3 is 14 amino acids. Germline V CDR1 and CDR2: SNHLY, FYNNEI. Trimming removed 6 bases from V and 3 bases from J, with 13 bases in between. The CDR3 region is CASRRLVRTDTQYF. As DNA, the CDR3 is TGTGCCAGCAGGCGGCTAGTGAGGACAGATACGCAGTATTTT.

The chain couples TRBV7-7 to TRBJ2-3; 7 nucleotides align to TRBD1. Germline assignment: CDR1 SSHAT and CDR2 FNYEAQ (reference sequence). This CDR3 region has 12 residues. The J segment lost 5 bases and the V segment lost 5 bases, leaving 1 base of the junction unmatched. DNA of the CDR3: TGTGCCAGCAGCCCAGGGGGAGATACGCAGTATTTT. Protein: CASSPGGDTQYF. Looking up the rest from reference TRBV7-7 and TRBJ2-3 gives the full variable domain: GAGVSQSPRYKVTKRGQDVTLRCDPISSHATLYWYQQALGQGPEFLTYFNYEAQPDKSGLPSDRFSAERPEGSISTLTIQRTEQRDSAMYRCASSPGGDTQYFGPGTRLTVL.

The V call is TRBV9, the J call TRBJ2-7; D may be TRBD1 or TRBD2 (5 bases each). The CDR3 length is 17 residues. From germline, CDR1 is SGDLS and CDR2 YYNGEE. Trimming cost V 4 bases and J 2 bases, with 22 bases left between them. The DNA of the CDR3 is TGTGCCAGCAGCCCCCGACCGGGGCTGAGAAGTACCTACGAGCAGTACTTC. Its translation is CASSPRPGLRSTYEQYF.

The CDR3 reads CASRIGQEQFF. As DNA, the CDR3 is TGTGCCAGCAGGATAGGACAGGAGCAGTTCTTC. This chain uses TRBV7-8 with TRBJ2-1, with D perhaps TRBD1 (6 bases). Germline values: CDR1 SGHVS, CDR2 FQNEAQ. Trimming pared 6 bases from V and 10 bases from J, leaving 10 bases between. CDR3 length: 11 residues.

The chain joins TRBV18 to TRBJ2-5, with TRBD1 matching over 8 bases. The DNA end is more similar to TRBJ2-7, so the J call may be wrong. Germline loops: CDR1 KGHSH, CDR2 LQKENI. This CDR3 contains 15 residues. The CDR3 DNA reads as TGTGCCAGCTCATCCTCGACAGGGGTACAATACGAGCAGTACTTC. It translates to CASSSSTGVQYEQYF.

J is TRBJ2-3 and V is TRBV4-2; D gene unclear. V was clipped by 0 bases and J by 5 bases, with 6 bases between them. Germline assignment: CDR1 LGHNA and CDR2 YNFKEQ. This CDR3 comprises 13 residues. CDR3 amino acids: CASSQDPQDTQYF. The CDR3 DNA reads as TGTGCCAGCAGCCAAGATCCACAAGATACGCAGTATTTT.

The chain uses TRBV19 and TRBJ1-6; perhaps TRBD1 as D (5 bases). V dropped 3 bases and J dropped 0 bases, with 9 bases sitting between them. CDR1 is LNHDA and CDR2 is SQIVND in the germline V gene (reference sequence). The CDR3 is 16 residues long. The CDR3 coding sequence is TGTGCCAGTAGTATCAAAAGGGGCTCCTATAATTCACCCCTCCACTTT. Residues: CASSIKRGSYNSPLHF.

About this clone itself: Within the sample, other DNA sequences also encode this same CDR3. The V and J genes are TRBV19 and TRBJ1-2; no reliable D call. The germline V gene encodes CDR1 LNHDA and CDR2 SQIVND (reference sequence). V lost 1 base, J lost 8 bases, and 5 bases lay in between. The CDR3 has 11 residues. The DNA for the CDR3 is TGTGCCAGTAGTATAGGTCAAGGCTACACCTTC. Protein product: CASSIGQGYTF.

The V and J genes are TRBV6-6 and TRBJ1-2; D remains unclear. Per the germline V gene, CDR1 is MNHNY and CDR2 is SVGAGI (reference sequence). The CDR3 totals 13 residues. V was trimmed by 2 bases and J by 8 bases, leaving 12 bases between them. The CDR3 DNA follows: TGTGCCAGCAGTTACGGGCACCCAGGAGGCTACACCTTC. Translating gives CASSYGHPGGYTF.

V is TRBV28 and J is TRBJ1-4; 10 positions match TRBD1. Germline V gene lookup returns CDR1 MDHEN and CDR2 SYDVKM. The CDR3 contains 14 residues. V lost 4 bases and J lost 7; bases outside the gene matches: 3. CDR3 sequence: CASSSGTGAEKLFF. CDR3 coding DNA: TGTGCCAGCAGTTCCGGGACAGGGGCTGAAAAACTGTTTTTT.

This clone was seen just once. This sequence joins TRBV7-2 and TRBJ1-6; TRBD1 might be the D (5 bases). This CDR3 region has 13 residues. V was shortened by 10 bases and J by 13 bases, with 20 bases between the two germline ends. CDR1 is SGHTA, CDR2 FQGNSA, per germline. CDR3 in DNA: TGTGCCATTACGCCTATACTAGGGGCGCCCCTCCACTTT. It translates to CAITPILGAPLHF.

This chain links TRBV19 with TRBJ2-7, with D possibly being TRBD2 (5 bases). This CDR3 is 13 amino acids long. Trimming left V 4 bases short and J 4 bases short, with 11 bases between. Germline values: CDR1 LNHDA, CDR2 SQIVND (reference sequence). CDR3 nucleotide sequence: TGTGCCAGTAGTAAAGCGGCAGGATACGAGCAGTACTTC. Translated: CASSKAAGYEQYF.

This clone turned up a few times. This chain connects TRBV9 to TRBJ1-2; 7 bases align to TRBD1. In germline, CDR1 is SGDLS, CDR2 YYNGEE. V dropped 2 bases and J dropped 4; count of bases not matched to a gene: 2. The CDR3 loop spans 13 amino acids. This chain's CDR3 is CASSVQGGYGYTF. In DNA form, the CDR3 reads TGTGCCAGCAGCGTGCAGGGGGGCTATGGCTACACCTTC.

The chain combines TRBV27 with TRBJ1-1; no definite D call. Germline V CDR1 and CDR2: MNHEY, SMNVEV (reference sequence). Trimming stripped 2 bases from V and 2 bases from J, with 12 bases between. The CDR3 length is 15 residues. In DNA form, the CDR3 reads TGTGCCAGCAGTTTAACGGGAGCAGGTAACACTGAAGCTTTCTTT. Residues: CASSLTGAGNTEAFF.

The J gene is TRBJ2-7, the V gene TRBV19; 10 nucleotides agree with TRBD2. The V gene's germline CDR1 is LNHDA and CDR2 SQIVND (reference sequence). J lost 0 bases, V lost 8 bases, and 1 base had no gene match. CDR3 size: 13 residues. This chain's CDR3 is CASGLADSYEQYF. The CDR3 region has the DNA TGTGCCAGTGGACTAGCGGACTCCTACGAGCAGTACTTC.

The chain carries TRBV5-8 and TRBJ2-7; D possibly matches TRBD1 or TRBD2 (6 bases each). Trimming left V 4 bases short and J 0 bases short, with 20 bases between. Germline-derived CDR1 and CDR2 are SGHTS and YDEGEE. This CDR3 is 17 amino acids long. For the CDR3, the DNA is TGTGCCAGCAGCATACAAAGGGGGGCGGGTAGCTCCTACGAGCAGTACTTC. It encodes CASSIQRGAGSSYEQYF.

The chain is built from TRBV9 and TRBJ1-2; D is uncertain. The V end was cut by 0 bases, the J end by 7 bases, with 16 bases between. The CDR3 length is 15 residues. Germline V CDR1 and CDR2: SGDLS, YYNGEE. In DNA form, the CDR3 reads TGTGCCAGCAGCGTAGGAAGTTCCCCCCGTAGTGGCTACACCTTC. Protein: CASSVGSSPRSGYTF.

The chain joins TRBV28 to TRBJ2-2; D is undetermined. The CDR3 is 16 residues long. The germline V gene has CDR1 MDHEN and CDR2 SYDVKM. The V gene lost 4 bases and the J gene lost 4 bases, with 16 bases spanning the gap. The CDR3 loop reads CASSSRPIRATGELFF. CDR3 nucleotides: TGTGCCAGCAGTTCTCGGCCGATAAGGGCCACCGGGGAGCTGTTTTTT.